The following is a T cell receptor (beta chain) sequence with its context. The record originates from a study of T-cell reconstitution after alpha-beta-depleted transplantation in children. TCRbeta library preparation incorporated unique molecular identifiers. One entry per CDR3 protein results from TCRdb running MiXCR on the PCR reads. The sample lists about 610,000 distinct CDR3 sequences, over 9.5% seen once, with about 4% in the top ten. CDR1 is MRHNA, CDR2 SNTAGT, per germline. The CDR3 consists of 16 residues. V was shortened by 0 bases and J by 4 bases, with 14 bases between the two germline ends.

Source: PBMCs from the stem cell graft donor, taken from the stem cell graft. The V and J genes are TRBV6-4 and TRBJ2-3; a weak D match, TRBD2 (5 bases). The TCR comes from a human donor who donated a stem cell graft to a child with acute myeloid leukemia. The CDR3 DNA sequence: TGTGCCAGCAGTGACTCCGAGGGTAAGGGAGCAGATACGCAGTATTTT. Amino acid sequence: CASSDSEGKGADTQYF.